This T cell receptor beta chain was recovered during a study of blood T cell repertoires in COVID-19. Across the whole study: There were acute and convalescent COVID-19 samples, and they came from the United States, Italy and Spain.

Trimming cost V 1 base and J 4 bases; bases outside gene matches: 7. CDR1 is SGHTA and CDR2 is FQGNSA in the germline V gene. This CDR3 region has 16 residues. In the study's own analysis: From reference gene primer amplification, estimates of nucleated cell counts were derived. The repertoire was sequenced with immunoSEQ multiplex PCR; TCRdb's copy has only in-frame clones and lacks some. From that table come the V and J calls and clone size; the DNA was used to work out D and trimming. The sample shows around 140,000 clones, over 75% of them seen only once. The sequence came from a human donor in a cohort sampled during active COVID-19. The sample taken for sequencing was peripheral blood. J is TRBJ2-7 and V is TRBV7-2, with 10 bases aligning to TRBD2. CDR3 DNA: TGTGCCAGCAGCTTAGGTCCTCTAGCGGGAGAGTACGAGCAGTACGTC. Translation: CASSLGPLAGEYEQYV.